The sequence of this TCR beta chain was determined in a study of T cells in Graves' hyperthyroidism and ophthalmopathy. The CDR3 contains 14 residues. The germline CDR1 and CDR2 sequences are SGHRS and YFSETQ. Trimming took 0 bases from V and 7 from J, leaving 8 bases between them. The study, taken as a whole, reports: Most clonotypes expanded in thyroid above 0.001 were likewise present in blood.

Patients between 18 and 65 years old had hyperthyroidism, newly diagnosed and lasting under 2 months. The study excluded patients with uncontrolled infection, other autoimmune disease, pregnancy or lactation. At least ten counts were recorded for this clonotype. Its antigen remains unidentified. Amplified TCR beta CDR3 regions came from RNA transcripts. The HTBI primer set was used in a first-round RT-PCR of the TCR CDR3. TCRdb passed the multiplex PCR reads through MiXCR, listing each CDR3 protein once. The data contain around 250,000 distinct CDR3 sequences, roughly 15% of them singletons. This rearrangement joins TRBV5-1 to TRBJ1-6; D unclear. The TCR sequence derives from a woman between 40 and 50 years old with Graves' hyperthyroidism that later progressed to Graves' ophthalmopathy. The sequenced sample was blood. The CDR3 here is CASSLGQENSPLHF. DNA of the CDR3: TGCGCCAGCAGCTTGGGGCAGGAGAATTCACCCCTCCACTTT.